There are many counts of the clone carrying this TCR beta chain. The authors prepared the TCRbeta library with unique molecular identifiers. One entry per CDR3 protein, called by TCRdb with MiXCR from the PCR reads. The sample holds about 200,000 distinct CDR3 sequences; around 7% are singletons and the top ten take 4.5% to 6.5%. The data are from a study of T-cell reconstitution after alpha-beta-depleted transplantation in children. Trimming left V 3 bases short and J 1 base short, with 9 bases between. This CDR3 region has 14 residues. Sequencing was performed on PBMCs, taken before TCRalphabeta/CD19-depleted stem cell transplant. V usage is TRBV12-3 or TRBV12-4 and J usage is TRBJ2-5; D is unresolved. The TCR sequence derives from a boy aged 2-9 years with acute lymphoblastic leukemia, due to receive a stem cell transplant. The CDR3 DNA reads TGTGCCAGCAGTTTCAGAGCCCTCCAAGAGACCCAGTACTTC. Protein product: CASSFRALQETQYF.